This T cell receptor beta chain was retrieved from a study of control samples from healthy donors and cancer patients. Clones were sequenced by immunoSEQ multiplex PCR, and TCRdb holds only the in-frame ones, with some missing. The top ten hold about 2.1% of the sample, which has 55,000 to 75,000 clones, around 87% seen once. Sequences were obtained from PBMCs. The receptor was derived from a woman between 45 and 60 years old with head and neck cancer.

CDR3 DNA: TGCGCCAGCAGCTTGGGGCGGTTGAGGACTGAAGCTTTCTTT. Its translation is CASSLGRLRTEAFF. The chain combines TRBV5-1 with TRBJ1-1, with no clear D. Germline V gene lookup returns CDR1 SGHRS and CDR2 YFSETQ. The CDR3 totals 14 residues. V was clipped by 0 bases and J by 5 bases, with 11 bases between them.